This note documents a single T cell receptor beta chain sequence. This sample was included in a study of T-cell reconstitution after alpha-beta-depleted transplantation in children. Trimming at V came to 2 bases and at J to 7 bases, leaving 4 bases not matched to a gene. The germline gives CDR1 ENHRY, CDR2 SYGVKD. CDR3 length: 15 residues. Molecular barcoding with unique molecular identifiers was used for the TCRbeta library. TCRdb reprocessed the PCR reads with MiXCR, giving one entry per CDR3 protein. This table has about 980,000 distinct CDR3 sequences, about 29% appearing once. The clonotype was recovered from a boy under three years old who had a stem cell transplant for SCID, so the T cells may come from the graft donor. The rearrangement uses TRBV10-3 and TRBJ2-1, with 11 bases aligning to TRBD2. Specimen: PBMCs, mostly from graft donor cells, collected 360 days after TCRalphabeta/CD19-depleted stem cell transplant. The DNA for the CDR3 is TGTGCCATCAGTGAGGTCTCTAGCGGGGGGAATGAGCAGTTCTTC. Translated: CAISEVSSGGNEQFF.